The next 14 T cell receptor beta chains were all read from a single sample in a study of memory CD4+ T cells and cytomegalovirus serostatus. Sequencing used immunoSEQ multiplex PCR; TCRdb keeps in-frame clones, though not all of them. The sample includes about 50,000 clones, more than 75% of them seen just once. The sort gate was single viable CD3+CD4+CD8-CD45RO+ cells for memory CD4+ T cells. The material sequenced was memory CD4+ T cells from blood. The source of these receptors is an adult in good health and CMV-seronegative.

V usage is TRBV6-6 and J usage is TRBJ1-1; no clear D gene. V was pared by 2 bases and J by 4 bases, with 14 bases between. Germline V gives CDR1 MNHNY, CDR2 SVGAGI (reference sequence). This CDR3 contains 15 residues. CDR3 DNA sequence: TGTGCCAGCAGTTACCCCGCGGCAGTCCCCACTGAAGCTTTCTTT. Translating gives CASSYPAAVPTEAFF.

This sequence joins TRBV10-3 and TRBJ2-7; possibly TRBD1 for D (6 bases). Germline CDR1 is ENHRY and CDR2 is SYGVKD. V lost 5 bases and J 6 bases, leaving 11 bases between the germline ends. This CDR3 region has 12 residues. This chain's CDR3 is CAISKDSVEQYF. CDR3 nucleotide sequence: TGTGCCATCAGTAAGGACAGTGTCGAGCAGTACTTC.

In this sample, this clone turned up once. CDR3 amino acids: CASSPPTALTKNIQYF. CDR3 coding DNA: TGTGCCAGCTCACCACCGACAGCATTGACCAAAAACATTCAGTACTTC. This rearrangement joins TRBV18 to TRBJ2-4, with TRBD1 as a possible D gene (5 bases). Germline assignment: CDR1 KGHSH and CDR2 LQKENI. The germline V and J ends were trimmed by 0 bases and 2 bases, with 11 bases remaining between them. The CDR3 spans 16 residues.

The rearrangement uses TRBV5-1 and TRBJ1-2; D might be TRBD1 (5 bases). Germline V gene data show CDR1 as SGHRS and CDR2 as YFSETQ. CDR3 length: 13 amino acids. V lost 0 bases, J lost 8 bases, and 11 bases lay in between. The CDR3 spells CASSLGRGGGYTF. DNA of the CDR3: TGCGCCAGCAGCTTGGGAAGGGGTGGCGGCTACACCTTC.

The chain has TRBV6-1 and TRBJ1-5; D unresolved. The CDR3 totals 14 residues. Germline V gene sequence: CDR1 MNHNS, CDR2 SASEGT. Trimming removed 7 bases from V and 7 bases from J, with 17 bases in between. The CDR3 DNA reads TGTGCCAGCATTAAACAAGAGGGAGGACAGCCCCAGCATTTT. It encodes CASIKQEGGQPQHF.

This chain links TRBV5-1 with TRBJ1-1; D gene ambiguous. Trimming took off 4 bases at V and 2 bases at J, with 15 bases between the two ends. The CDR3 totals 15 residues. Germline CDR1 is SGHRS and CDR2 is YFSETQ. CDR3 in amino acids: CASSTVVGYNTEAFF. The CDR3 DNA is TGCGCCAGCAGCACCGTGGTGGGTTATAACACTGAAGCTTTCTTT.

The genes are TRBV5-1 and TRBJ1-3, with D possibly matching TRBD1 (5 bases). Per the germline V gene, CDR1 is SGHRS and CDR2 is YFSETQ. The length of the CDR3 is 15 residues. Trimming took 0 bases from V and 0 from J, leaving 7 bases between them. The CDR3 DNA follows: TGCGCCAGCAGCTTGGTCCAGGGCTCTGGAAACACCATATATTTT. Protein sequence: CASSLVQGSGNTIYF.

The chain employs TRBV11-2 and TRBJ2-7, with 9 bases matching TRBD2. CDR3 size: 14 residues. J gave up 3 bases and V 2 bases, and 2 bases lay outside the gene matches. Per germline, CDR1 SGHAT and CDR2 FQNNGV. DNA for the CDR3: TGTGCCAGCAGCTTACTAGCGGGGTTCTACGAGCAGTACTTC. This encodes CASSLLAGFYEQYF.

In regard to this clone: The junction shows a germline mismatch at one end, possibly a read error. This sequence joins TRBV7-7 and TRBJ1-3; D gene unclear. Germline CDR1 reads SSHAT; CDR2 reads FNYEAQ (reference sequence). The CDR3 extends over 13 amino acids. CDR3 protein: CASSLGDGDTIYF. The CDR3 DNA follows: TGTGCTAGCAGCTTAGGAGATGGGGACACCATATATTTT.

The sample holds a few counts of this clone. The V call is TRBV30, the J call TRBJ1-1; D is ambiguous. The germline V gene has CDR1 GTSNPN and CDR2 SVGIG (reference sequence). Trimming pared 0 bases from V and 0 bases from J, leaving 8 bases between. The CDR3 spans 14 residues. In nucleotides, the CDR3 is TGTGCCTGGAGTGTCGGGGAGGTGAACACTGAAGCTTTCTTT. It encodes CAWSVGEVNTEAFF. Based on the CDR3 plus reference TRBV30 and TRBJ1-1, the full variable domain is SQTIHQWPATLVQPVGSPLSLECTVEGTSNPNLYWYRQAAGRGLQLLFYSVGIGQISSEVPQNLSASRPQDRQFILSSKKLLLSDSGFYLCAWSVGEVNTEAFFGQGTRLTVV.

The CDR3 protein is CATRGTANTGELFF. The CDR3 region has the DNA TGTGCCACAAGGGGGACAGCGAACACCGGGGAGCTGTTTTTT. This chain uses TRBV10-3 with TRBJ2-2, with TRBD1 matching over 7 bases. The CDR3 has 14 amino acids. Germline CDR1 is ENHRY and CDR2 is SYGVKD. Trimming took 10 bases from V and 0 from J; bases not matched to a gene: 5.

The sample holds a few counts of this clone. The V gene is TRBV6-1, the J gene TRBJ1-6, with TRBD1 matching over 7 bases. This CDR3 spans 14 amino acids. Trimming at V came to 3 bases and at J to 5 bases, leaving 1 base not matched to a gene. Looked up from germline, CDR1 is MNHNS and CDR2 is SASEGT. The CDR3 protein is CASSETGHNSPLHF. CDR3 nucleotides: TGTGCCAGCAGTGAGACAGGGCATAATTCACCCCTCCACTTT.

The J gene is TRBJ1-6, the V gene TRBV10-2; D not resolved. With 5 bases removed from V and 6 bases from J, the gap between germline ends came to 11 bases. CDR3 length equals 14 residues. Germline-derived CDR1 and CDR2 are WSHSY and SAAADI. The DNA for the CDR3 is TGCGCCAGCAGTTCTGAGGGTATTAATTCACCCCTCCACTTT. This sequence encodes CASSSEGINSPLHF.

CDR3 nucleotide sequence: TGTGCCAGCAGCCCTCGGGACGGGGGCAGAGGGAATTCACCCCTCCACTTT. As protein: CASSPRDGGRGNSPLHF. V usage is TRBV7-2 and J usage is TRBJ1-6; D might be TRBD1 (6 bases). Trimming shortened V by 5 bases and J by 7 bases, and 21 bases separated the two germline ends. The CDR3 totals 17 residues. From germline, CDR1 is SGHTA and CDR2 FQGNSA.